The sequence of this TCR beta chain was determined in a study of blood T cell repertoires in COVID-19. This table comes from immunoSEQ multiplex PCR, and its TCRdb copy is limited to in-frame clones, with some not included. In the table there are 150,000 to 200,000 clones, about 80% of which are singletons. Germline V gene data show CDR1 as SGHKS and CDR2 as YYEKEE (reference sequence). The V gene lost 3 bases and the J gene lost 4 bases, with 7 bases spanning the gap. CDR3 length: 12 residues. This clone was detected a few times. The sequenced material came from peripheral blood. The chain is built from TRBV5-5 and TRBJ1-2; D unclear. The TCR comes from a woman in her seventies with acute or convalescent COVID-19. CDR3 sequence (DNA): TGTGCCAGCAGCTCCGACTTCTATGGCTACACCTTC. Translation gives CASSSDFYGYTF.